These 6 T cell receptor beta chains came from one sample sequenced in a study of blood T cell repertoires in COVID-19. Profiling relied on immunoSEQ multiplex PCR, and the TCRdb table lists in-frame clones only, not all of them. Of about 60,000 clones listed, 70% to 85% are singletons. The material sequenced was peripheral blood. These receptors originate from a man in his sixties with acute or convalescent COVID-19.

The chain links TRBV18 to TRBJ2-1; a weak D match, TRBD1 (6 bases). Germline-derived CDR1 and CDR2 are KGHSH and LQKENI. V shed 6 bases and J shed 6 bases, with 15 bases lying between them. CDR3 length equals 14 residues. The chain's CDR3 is CASSVNQGFNEQFF. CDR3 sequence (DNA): TGTGCCAGCTCGGTCAACCAGGGGTTCAATGAGCAGTTCTTC.

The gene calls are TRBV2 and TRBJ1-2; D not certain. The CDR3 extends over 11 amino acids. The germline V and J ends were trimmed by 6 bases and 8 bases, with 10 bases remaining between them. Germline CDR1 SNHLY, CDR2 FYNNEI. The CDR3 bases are TGTGCCAGCAGCTTTTTTGAGGGCTACACCTTC. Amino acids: CASSFFEGYTF.

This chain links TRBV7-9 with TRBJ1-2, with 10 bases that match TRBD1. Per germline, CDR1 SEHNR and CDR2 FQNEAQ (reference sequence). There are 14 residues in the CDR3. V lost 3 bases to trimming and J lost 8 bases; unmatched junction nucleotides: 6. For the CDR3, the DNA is TGTGCCAGCAGCTTGACAGGGGGCGCGTCGGGCTACACCTTC. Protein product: CASSLTGGASGYTF.

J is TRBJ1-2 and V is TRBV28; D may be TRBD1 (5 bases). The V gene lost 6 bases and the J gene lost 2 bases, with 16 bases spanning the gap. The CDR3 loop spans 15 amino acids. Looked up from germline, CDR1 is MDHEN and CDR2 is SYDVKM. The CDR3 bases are TGTGCCAGCAGCCCCGCAGGGTCGGAAAACTATGGCTACACCTTC. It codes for CASSPAGSENYGYTF.

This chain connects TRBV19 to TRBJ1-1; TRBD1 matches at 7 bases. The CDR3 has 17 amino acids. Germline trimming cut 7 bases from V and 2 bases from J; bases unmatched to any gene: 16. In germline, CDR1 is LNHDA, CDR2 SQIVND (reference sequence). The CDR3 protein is CASTLGRSDRINTEAFF. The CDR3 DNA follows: TGTGCCAGTACTCTTGGCCGATCGGACAGGATAAACACTGAAGCTTTCTTT.

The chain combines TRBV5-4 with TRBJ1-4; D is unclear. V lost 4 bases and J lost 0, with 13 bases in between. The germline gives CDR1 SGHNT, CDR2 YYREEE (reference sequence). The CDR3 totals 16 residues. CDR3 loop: CASSHSGGSTNEKLFF. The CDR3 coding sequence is TGTGCCAGCAGCCATTCGGGCGGGTCAACTAATGAAAAACTGTTTTTT.